This note documents a single T cell receptor beta chain sequence. Its antigen is still unknown. Within one base of it there is no much larger clone, and no base qualities were kept. This sample was taken from a study of shared clonotypes between healthy human individuals (dated by TCRdb to the early 2020s). Regarding the study in general: A couple of women and three men aged 18 to 49 years were included in the cohort. For each donor, three plates each were used for CD4 naive and CD4 memory, two plates were used for CD8 naive, and one plate was used for CD8 memory. Blood TCR repertoires of a handful of healthy adults were deeply sequenced to estimate repertoire size and the extent of clonotype sharing between individuals. Different laboratories and diverse techniques were used to prepare libraries and sequence TCR repertoires, to increase sequencing depth and limit assay-specific biases. Leukapheresis yielded between about 0.9 and 9 billion PBMCs per donor. What the work shows at the level of the full study, not this receptor alone: The small number of donors limited the genetic and exposure-history diversity represented. Rarefaction of sorted-subset datasets indicated incomplete sequencing despite the large sequencing depth. Sharing across four donors was observed for roughly 5.4% of naive CD4, over 3% of naive CD8, roughly 2.4% of memory CD4, and roughly 0.43% of memory CD8 clonotypes. Naive subsets generally had larger estimated clonotype richness than memory subsets. Based on pairwise subsampling, the degree of clonotype sharing among donors was expected to be affected by sequencing depth. Only blood was sampled, and tissue TCR repertoires likely differ from those in blood. Compared with non-shared clonotypes, clonotypes shared by all four sorted-subset donors had higher generation probabilities.

The donors were healthy, HIV-negative adults who had no recently reported acute infections or vaccinations. All donors were Caucasian adults living in Nashville, Tennessee, USA. Magnetic negative selection was used to enrich CD4+ T cells, after which naive cells were positively selected on CD45RA and the negative fraction became the memory subset. Blood was collected by leukapheresis, and PBMCs were isolated by Ficoll-Histopaque density gradient centrifugation and then cryopreserved in liquid nitrogen vapor phase. Analytical flow cytometry was used to check the purity and quantity of each magnetically sorted T cell population. Each sorted fraction had its genomic DNA isolated and then quantified by UV absorbance on a Nanodrop 2000c. V is cut back by 5 bases and J by 10 bases, with 6 bases in the junction unmatched. From the cysteine up to the phenylalanine, the CDR3 has a length of 14 residues. CDR3 DNA is the only sequence kept; it has 42 bases, read in frame from the first base. CDR1 and CDR2, per the germline V gene, are SGHVS and FQNEAQ.

Using the deep immunoSEQ assay, multiplex PCR amplified TCR CDR3 regions from genomic DNA. Genomic DNA extracted from each cell subset was distributed evenly over all wells of several immunoSEQ 96-well plates, and each plate served as one replicate. Each replicate PCR for sorted subsets received about 200 ng genomic DNA, equal to tens of thousands of T cell genomes. Purified libraries were quantified with a Qubit 3.0 fluorometer, sized on a Bioanalyzer 2100, and re-quantified with the KAPA Library Quantification kit. Every immunoSEQ 96-well plate was sequenced on a dedicated single-read 150-cycle Illumina NextSeq 550 flow cell. The paper's processing steps were these. The immunoSEQ output contained only junctional sequences without quality scores, so filtering could not match that applied to full-length reads. To assign V/J genes and CDR3, sequences were annotated against IMGT germline references using PyIR, a Python wrapper for IgBLAST v1.9. Reads were removed for weak V/J assignments (E-value above 1e-6), missing CDR3, stop codons, out-of-frame junctions, or ambiguous translated residues. V3J clonotypes were defined as sequences sharing the same inferred V gene, J gene, and CDR3 amino acid sequence. Percentage overlap between repertoires was computed as shared unique clonotypes divided by the size of the smaller repertoire. RTK rarefaction, the Chao1 estimator, and Recon v2.1 estimates of unobserved clonotypes were used to assess repertoire richness. Generation probabilities were computed with OLGA for all TCRbeta clonotypes obtained by the gDNA method from a handful of donors. As stored in TCRdb, this immuneACCESS dataset retains in-frame rearrangements with V and J assigned. A fraction of the clones does not appear; measured against another copy, unresolved V genes explain less than half of the discrepancy, and the remainder lacks a known reason. D and trimming come from the DNA, and the V and J calls and clone size come from that table. The sample table contains approximately 640,000 clones; only one count was recorded for about two thirds of them. Clones ranked in the top ten supply under 2% of the sample.

Material for sequencing was memory CD4+ T cells sorted from blood. Per the publication, the cell subset or site label means: CD45RA-negative fraction. This chain joins TRBV7-8 to TRBJ2-1; 12 central bases correspond to TRBD2. The receptor comes from a young woman in good health. The bases read TGTGCCAGCAGCCCATCCGGGACTAGCGGGGAGCAGTTCTTC. This translates into CASSPSGTSGEQFF.